Each of the 16 T cell receptor beta chains below was sequenced from the same sample in a study of blood T cell repertoires in COVID-19 (TCRdb year 2020). The library was generated by the immunoSEQ multiplex PCR assay. Imported from immuneACCESS, the table was reduced by TCRdb to in-frame sequences with V and J called. These copies leave out some clones; in studies compared against another copy, an unresolved V gene accounts for under half, and the cause of the remainder is not known. The sample table holds 140,000 to 150,000 clones, of which roughly 84% were seen once. Jointly, the top ten make up around 9% of the sample. The sequenced material came from peripheral blood. All receptors derive from a man in his thirties or forties with COVID-19, enrolled during active disease.

CDR3 residues: CASSQSDRAGKLFF. CDR3 in DNA: TGTGCCAGCTCGCAAAGCGACAGGGCCGGAAAACTGTTTTTT. This chain connects TRBV18 to TRBJ1-4, with 7 bases aligning to TRBD1. Germline V CDR1 and CDR2: KGHSH, LQKENI. This CDR3 has 14 amino acids. V was pared by 6 bases and J by 10 bases, with 11 bases of the junction left unmatched.

This chain uses TRBV9 with TRBJ1-1; tentative D call: TRBD1 (5 bases). The CDR3 is 15 amino acids. Germline CDR1 is SGDLS and CDR2 is YYNGEE. Trimming removed 3 bases at V and 0 bases at J, with 12 bases between. CDR3 sequence: CASSAYDSLNTEAFF. The CDR3 coding sequence is TGTGCCAGCAGCGCATATGACAGCTTGAACACTGAAGCTTTCTTT.

This clone was observed a single time. This chain joins TRBV7-2 and TRBJ1-6, with a possible D match to TRBD1 (6 bases). V shed 3 bases and J shed 5 bases, with 8 bases lying between them. Germline-derived CDR1 and CDR2 are SGHTA and FQGNSA. There are 14 residues in the CDR3. CDR3 sequence reads: CASSLTGNNSPLHF. In DNA form, the CDR3 reads TGTGCCAGCAGCTTGACAGGAAATAATTCACCCCTCCACTTT.

The chain uses TRBV6-6 and TRBJ1-3; D unclear. The CDR3 has 21 amino acids. Germline V gene sequence: CDR1 MNHNY, CDR2 SVGAGI (reference sequence). V lost 6 bases, J lost 0 bases, and 30 bases lay in between. The chain's CDR3 is CASSSTPPGDSSTTSGNTIYF. As DNA, the CDR3 is TGTGCCAGCAGCTCCACCCCCCCGGGTGACTCTTCAACAACCTCTGGAAACACCATATATTTT.

The sample holds one count of this clone. The gene calls are TRBV28 and TRBJ2-7; D is possibly TRBD2 (6 bases). CDR1 and CDR2 from the germline V gene are MDHEN and SYDVKM. Trimming cost V 5 bases and J 3 bases, with 20 bases left between them. This CDR3 region has 16 residues. As DNA, the CDR3 is TGTGCCAGCAGTCGGAGGCGTGGAGCGGGCCTCTACGAGCAGTACTTC. Amino acids: CASSRRRGAGLYEQYF.

This chain joins TRBV2 and TRBJ2-3; D not certain. CDR1 SNHLY and CDR2 FYNNEI come from the germline V gene. Trimming left V 6 bases short and J 2 bases short, with 15 bases between. This CDR3 contains 15 residues. The DNA for the CDR3 is TGTGCCAGCAGCACGGGTAGATCAAACACAGATACGCAGTATTTT. It is translated as CASSTGRSNTDTQYF.

The rearrangement uses TRBV7-9 and TRBJ1-4; possibly TRBD1 for D (5 bases). CDR1 is SEHNR and CDR2 is FQNEAQ in the germline V gene (reference sequence). The CDR3 has 15 residues. Trimming left V 1 base short and J 7 bases short, with 13 bases between. The CDR3 bases are TGTGCCAGCAGCTTAGTGGGGCAGGGCGGTGAAAAACTGTTTTTT. It yields the protein CASSLVGQGGEKLFF. Full variable domain (outside the CDR3, taken from reference TRBV7-9 and TRBJ1-4): DTGVSQNPRHKITKRGQNVTFRCDPISEHNRLYWYRQTLGQGPEFLTYFQNEAQLEKSRLLSDRFSAERPKGSFSTLEIQRTEQGDSAMYLCASSLVGQGGEKLFFGSGTQLSVL.

This chain links TRBV19 with TRBJ2-2, with D possibly being TRBD2 (5 bases). The CDR3 has 15 amino acids. Germline V gene sequence: CDR1 LNHDA, CDR2 SQIVND (reference sequence). V was cut by 3 bases and J by 1 base, with 9 bases left in between. CDR3: CASSISSRNTGELFF. CDR3 bases: TGTGCCAGTAGTATCTCTAGCCGGAACACCGGGGAGCTGTTTTTT.

V and J are TRBV7-3 and TRBJ2-1, with 7 positions matching TRBD1. Germline CDR1 and CDR2: SGHTA and FQGTGA. V lost 5 bases to trimming and J lost 3 bases; unmatched junction nucleotides: 7. The CDR3 length is 15 residues. The CDR3 loop reads CASSPAGQVYNEQFF. CDR3 sequence (DNA): TGTGCCAGCAGCCCGGCTGGACAGGTCTACAATGAGCAGTTCTTC.

The genes are TRBV24-1 and TRBJ2-1, with 14 bases matching TRBD2. Germline CDR1 reads KGHDR; CDR2 reads SFDVKD. V lost 2 bases, J lost 2 bases, and 13 bases stayed unmatched. The CDR3 has 21 amino acids. The CDR3 spells CATSDSYGTSGSSLPYNEQFF. The CDR3 nucleotides are TGTGCCACCAGTGATTCATACGGGACTAGCGGGAGTAGTCTTCCCTACAATGAGCAGTTCTTC.

This sequence joins TRBV28 and TRBJ2-1; D is unclear. The V end lost 4 bases, the J end lost 10 bases, and 8 bases lay between the germline ends. Germline V lookup: CDR1 MDHEN, CDR2 SYDVKM. The CDR3 totals 11 residues. The CDR3 loop reads CASSSGSEQFF. CDR3 DNA sequence: TGTGCCAGCAGTTCCGGGTCCGAGCAGTTCTTC. Variable domain in full (rest from reference TRBV28 and TRBJ2-1): DVKVTQSSRYLVKRTGEKVFLECVQDMDHENMFWYRQDPGLGLRLIYFSYDVKMKEKGDIPEGYSVSREKKERFSLILESASTNQTSMYLCASSSGSEQFFGPGTRLTVL.

CDR3 region: CASRAPGSGNTIYF. Written as DNA, the CDR3 is TGTGCCAGCCGCGCCCCAGGCTCTGGAAACACCATATATTTT. This chain uses TRBV5-5 with TRBJ1-3; D call uncertain. In germline, CDR1 is SGHKS, CDR2 YYEKEE (reference sequence). This CDR3 contains 14 residues. The V end lost 7 bases, the J end lost 0 bases, and 11 bases lay between the germline ends.

The J gene is TRBJ2-7, the V gene TRBV18; 7 nucleotides match TRBD1. CDR1 and CDR2 (germline): KGHSH, LQKENI. The CDR3 loop spans 15 amino acids. V lost 3 bases and J lost 1; bases outside the gene matches: 6. This CDR3 reads CASSPLGTVSYEQYF. The CDR3 DNA reads as TGTGCCAGCTCACCCCTCGGGACAGTTTCCTACGAGCAGTACTTC.

V gene TRBV7-2 combines with J gene TRBJ2-7; no clear D. The germline V and J ends were trimmed by 5 bases and 3 bases, with 5 bases remaining between them. The CDR3 runs 11 residues. CDR1 is SGHTA, CDR2 FQGNSA, per germline. CDR3 amino acids: CASSELYEQYF. The CDR3 DNA reads TGTGCCAGCAGCGAACTCTACGAGCAGTACTTC.

The genes are TRBV3-1 (or the pseudogene TRBV3-2) and TRBJ2-1; TRBD2 aligns across 15 bases. The CDR3 is made up of 16 amino acids. Germline CDR1 is LGHDT and CDR2 is YNNKEL (reference sequence). Trimming took 4 bases from V and 9 from J; bases not matched to a gene: 7. CDR3: CASSRTSGRASVEQFF. In DNA, the CDR3 is TGTGCCAGCAGCCGGACTAGCGGGAGGGCCTCTGTTGAGCAGTTCTTC.

The gene calls are TRBV12-3 or TRBV12-4 and TRBJ2-3; D is unclear. Between the trimmed V and J ends, which lost 5 bases and 0 bases, there was a span of 3 bases. The CDR3 is 12 amino acids. The CDR3 DNA sequence: TGTGCCAGCAGTCCTAGCACAGATACGCAGTATTTT. Translation gives CASSPSTDTQYF.